The 23 T cell receptor beta chains listed next were all sequenced from one sample in a study of T cell changes during pregnancy in multiple sclerosis. Generated by immunoSEQ multiplex PCR, the TCRdb table keeps only in-frame clones and is missing some. In the table there are tens of thousands of clones, about 92% of which are singletons. The sample was peripheral blood, taken in the third trimester of pregnancy. The origin of the receptors is a female donor in good health, enrolled as a control in a pregnancy study.

The rearrangement links TRBV4-1 to TRBJ1-4, with D maybe TRBD1 (6 bases). This CDR3 comprises 15 residues. V was cut by 4 bases and J by 6 bases, with 15 bases left in between. CDR1 and CDR2 (germline): MGHRA, YSYEKL. The DNA for the CDR3 is TGCGCCAGCAGCCGACCGGACAGTGGGGATGAAAAACTGTTTTTT. Protein product: CASSRPDSGDEKLFF.

The chain employs TRBV29-1 and TRBJ1-1; D not resolved. CDR3 length: 13 residues. Germline V gene sequence: CDR1 SQVTM, CDR2 ANQGSEA. Trimming shortened V by 3 bases and J by 1 base, and 9 bases separated the two germline ends. CDR3 DNA: TGCAGCGTTGAGAAACAGTCGAACACTGAAGCTTTCTTT. Amino acid sequence: CSVEKQSNTEAFF.

The rearrangement uses TRBV2 and TRBJ2-7; 7 positions match TRBD1. The J segment lost 4 bases and the V segment lost 7 bases, leaving 1 base of the junction unmatched. Germline V gene lookup returns CDR1 SNHLY and CDR2 FYNNEI. The CDR3 has 11 residues. CDR3 DNA: TGTGCCAGCAACAGGGGTTACGAGCAGTACTTC. It is translated as CASNRGYEQYF.

The chain combines TRBV6-1 with TRBJ2-7, with 7 bases lining up with TRBD2. V dropped 8 bases and J dropped 0; count of bases not matched to a gene: 10. The CDR3 is 15 amino acids. Looked up from germline, CDR1 is MNHNS and CDR2 is SASEGT. The CDR3 protein is CASGGGRFSSYEQYF. CDR3 coding DNA: TGTGCCAGCGGGGGGGGGAGATTTTCCTCCTACGAGCAGTACTTC.

The chain carries TRBV15 and TRBJ2-7, with 9 bases aligning to TRBD1. Trimming removed 5 bases from V and 3 bases from J; junction bases left unmatched: 8. The CDR3 is made up of 15 amino acids. The germline V gene encodes CDR1 LNHNV and CDR2 YYDKDF (reference sequence). The CDR3 nucleotides are TGTGCCACCAGCCTAGACAGGGGGACCTACTACGAGCAGTACTTC. Protein product: CATSLDRGTYYEQYF.

The CDR3 nucleotides are TGTGCCAGCAGCTTAGAGCGGGGGTCGGAAGGAAACACCATATATTTT. It is translated as CASSLERGSEGNTIYF. V and J are TRBV7-9 and TRBJ1-3; the D gene is possibly TRBD1 (5 bases). Trimming shortened V by 1 base and J by 4 bases, and 14 bases separated the two germline ends. This CDR3 is 16 amino acids long. Per the germline V gene, CDR1 is SEHNR and CDR2 is FQNEAQ (reference sequence).

This sequence joins TRBV27 and TRBJ2-4; D is uncertain. The CDR3 is 13 residues long. Trimming stripped 2 bases from V and 7 bases from J, with 9 bases between. Germline loops: CDR1 MNHEY, CDR2 SMNVEV (reference sequence). The CDR3 sequence: CASSLRVGNIQYF. In DNA, the CDR3 is TGTGCCAGCAGTTTACGGGTTGGCAACATTCAGTACTTC.

The chain recombines TRBV27 with TRBJ2-5, with D possibly TRBD1 on 5 matching bases. V was trimmed by 2 bases and J by 5 bases, leaving 6 bases between them. Per germline, CDR1 MNHEY and CDR2 SMNVEV (reference sequence). The CDR3 has 12 residues. In DNA form, the CDR3 reads TGTGCCAGCAGTTTAAGGGGTGAGACCCAGTACTTC. Its translation: CASSLRGETQYF.

CDR3 in amino acids: CASRRSTGNTEAFF. The CDR3 DNA reads as TGTGCCAGCAGGAGATCGACAGGGAACACTGAAGCTTTCTTT. This chain uses TRBV28 with TRBJ1-1; D might be TRBD1 (6 bases). This CDR3 has 14 residues. The ends were cut back, 6 bases at V and 1 base at J, with 12 bases in the middle. Germline lookup yields CDR1 MDHEN and CDR2 SYDVKM.

The chain has TRBV19 and TRBJ1-5; perhaps TRBD1 as D (5 bases). The ends were cut back, 6 bases at V and 9 bases at J, with 12 bases in the middle. Germline CDR1 and CDR2: LNHDA and SQIVND (reference sequence). There are 12 residues in the CDR3. DNA of the CDR3: TGTGCCAGTAGCGAGACCGGGGGGCCCCAGCATTTT. This sequence encodes CASSETGGPQHF.

This clone has just one count. The V and J genes are TRBV28 and TRBJ2-5; TRBD1 is a possible D gene (5 bases). In germline, CDR1 is MDHEN, CDR2 SYDVKM. CDR3 size: 13 residues. V was trimmed by 4 bases and J by 7 bases, leaving 13 bases between them. CDR3 region: CASSSDTLGTQYF. CDR3 coding DNA: TGTGCCAGCAGTTCGGACACCTTGGGGACCCAGTACTTC.

This chain joins TRBV28 and TRBJ2-3; 8 positions agree with TRBD2. CDR3 length equals 12 residues. The germline V gene has CDR1 MDHEN and CDR2 SYDVKM. In DNA, the CDR3 is TGTGCGGGCGGGGGGAGATTAGATACGCAGTATTTT. It codes for CAGGGRLDTQYF.

V and J are TRBV4-2 and TRBJ1-3; TRBD1 might be the D (6 bases). V was shortened by 8 bases and J by 0 bases, with 20 bases between the two germline ends. The CDR3 is made up of 17 amino acids. The germline gives CDR1 LGHNA, CDR2 YNFKEQ. CDR3 region: CASRMRTALSSGNTIYF. For the CDR3, the DNA is TGTGCCAGCCGGATGCGGACAGCCTTGAGCTCTGGAAACACCATATATTTT.

The chain couples TRBV5-1 to TRBJ1-1; D may be TRBD1 (5 bases). The CDR3 spans 15 residues. V lost 0 bases, J lost 0 bases, and 9 bases lay in between. Looked up from germline, CDR1 is SGHRS and CDR2 is YFSETQ. In DNA form, the CDR3 reads TGCGCCAGCAGCTTGGAGACAGCCATGAACACTGAAGCTTTCTTT. Protein sequence: CASSLETAMNTEAFF.

The rearrangement links TRBV7-8 to TRBJ1-1; no clear D gene. The V end was cut by 3 bases, the J end by 0 bases, with 14 bases between. Germline V lookup: CDR1 SGHVS, CDR2 FQNEAQ. CDR3 length equals 16 residues. The CDR3 sequence: CASSFGGLGVNTEAFF. The DNA for the CDR3 is TGTGCCAGCAGCTTCGGTGGCTTGGGAGTGAACACTGAAGCTTTCTTT.

The chain employs TRBV29-1 and TRBJ2-5, with TRBD2 matching over 11 bases. The J call may be incorrect, as the DNA end agrees better with TRBJ2-7. The CDR3 has 15 amino acids. The germline V gene encodes CDR1 SQVTM and CDR2 ANQGSEA. The CDR3 loop is CSVEDRIAGGPEQYF. The CDR3 DNA reads as TGCAGCGTTGAAGATCGCATAGCGGGAGGGCCCGAGCAGTACTTC.

V is TRBV7-2 and J is TRBJ1-1; D remains unclear. The CDR3 extends over 12 amino acids. The V end was cut by 3 bases, the J end by 7 bases, with 9 bases between. The germline V gene encodes CDR1 SGHTA and CDR2 FQGNSA. CDR3 sequence (DNA): TGTGCCAGCAGCTTTATACCTAGTGAAGCTTTCTTT. Amino acids: CASSFIPSEAFF. The variable domain in full, completed from reference TRBV7-2 and TRBJ1-1, reads GAGVSQSPSNKVTEKGKDVELRCDPISGHTALYWYRQSLGQGLEFLIYFQGNSAPDKSGLPSDRFSAERTGGSVSTLTIQRTQQEDSAVYLCASSFIPSEAFFGQGTRLTVV.

This chain joins TRBV5-1 and TRBJ1-5, with D possibly TRBD1 on 6 matching bases. Per the germline V gene, CDR1 is SGHRS and CDR2 is YFSETQ. V lost 4 bases, J lost 0 bases, and 8 bases lay in between. The CDR3 has 14 residues. CDR3 DNA sequence: TGCGCCAGCAGCCCAGGGGATAGCAATCAGCCCCAGCATTTT. Its protein is CASSPGDSNQPQHF.

CDR3: CASSRERTGQGYGELFF. In DNA, the CDR3 is TGCGCCAGCAGCCGGGAAAGGACGGGACAGGGGTACGGGGAGCTGTTTTTT. The gene calls are TRBV5-1 and TRBJ2-2, with 10 bases that match TRBD1. Germline CDR1 and CDR2: SGHRS and YFSETQ. After removal of 4 bases from V and 7 bases from J, the junction contained 13 bases not matched to a gene. The CDR3 runs 17 residues.

The J gene is TRBJ1-1, the V gene TRBV6-1, with 8 bases lining up with TRBD1. CDR1 and CDR2 (germline): MNHNS, SASEGT. Trimming at V came to 5 bases and at J to 1 base, leaving 3 bases not matched to a gene. This CDR3 is built from 14 residues. CDR3 in amino acids: CASSTGTGNTEAFF. The CDR3 DNA reads as TGTGCCAGCAGTACTGGGACAGGGAACACTGAAGCTTTCTTT.

The DNA of the CDR3 is TGTGCCAGCAGTGAAGCGGAAGGAGCGGAGAGCACAGATACGCAGTATTTT. Translating it yields CASSEAEGAESTDTQYF. The chain employs TRBV6-1 and TRBJ2-3; D is possibly TRBD2 (5 bases). The CDR3 has 17 amino acids. Germline V CDR1 and CDR2: MNHNS, SASEGT. The ends were cut back, 0 bases at V and 0 bases at J, with 13 bases in the middle.

This chain connects TRBV7-2 to TRBJ2-1, with 7 bases lining up with TRBD1. The CDR3 is made up of 16 amino acids. Germline CDR1 and CDR2: SGHTA and FQGNSA. After removal of 1 base from V and 5 bases from J, the junction contained 8 bases not matched to a gene. CDR3 nucleotides: TGTGCCAGCAGCTTAGTTGACAGGGTAGGCGACAATGAGCAGTTCTTC. It specifies CASSLVDRVGDNEQFF.

CDR3 coding DNA: TGTGCCAGCAGCTTAGGGGGCTCTTCCAGCAATCAGCCCCAGCATTTT. Translating gives CASSLGGSSSNQPQHF. The V and J genes are TRBV11-2 and TRBJ1-5; tentatively, D is TRBD1 (5 bases). There are 16 residues in the CDR3. Trimming stripped 1 base from V and 1 base from J, with 11 bases between. Germline V gene sequence: CDR1 SGHAT, CDR2 FQNNGV.